The 4 T cell receptor beta chains below all came from one sample that was sequenced in a study of early T cells in non-severe SARS-CoV-2 infection. TCRdb redid the calling of the 5' RACE reads with MiXCR, one entry per CDR3 protein. The sample includes roughly 92,000 distinct CDR3 sequences, 10% to 15% of them seen just once. The sample here was whole blood, taken at baseline. These receptor sequences come from an adult who was a healthcare worker with PCR-confirmed SARS-CoV-2 infection or an uninfected control (not recorded which).

This clonotype was observed a few times. The chain has TRBV29-1 and TRBJ2-7, with 9 positions matching TRBD2. Trimming took 0 bases from V and 5 from J; bases not matched to a gene: 5. This CDR3 contains 14 residues. Germline V gene lookup returns CDR1 SQVTM and CDR2 ANQGSEA. The CDR3 DNA reads TGCAGCGTTGAAGAGCGGGAGGGTGTCAACGAGCAGTACTTC. Translated: CSVEEREGVNEQYF.

The chain recombines TRBV5-1 with TRBJ1-1, with 9 positions matching TRBD1. The V segment lost 3 bases and the J segment 8 bases; nucleotides outside the gene matches: 11. Per the germline V gene, CDR1 is SGHRS and CDR2 is YFSETQ. The length of the CDR3 is 15 residues. This CDR3 reads CASSWRTGEGREAFF. CDR3 DNA sequence: TGCGCCAGCAGCTGGAGGACAGGGGAGGGACGAGAAGCTTTCTTT.

This clonotype occurred a few times. The J gene is TRBJ2-3, the V gene TRBV28; D uncertain. This CDR3 region has 13 residues. V was trimmed by 5 bases and J by 2 bases, leaving 8 bases between them. Per the germline V gene, CDR1 is MDHEN and CDR2 is SYDVKM. CDR3 sequence reads: CASSPLHTDTQYF. CDR3 coding DNA: TGTGCCAGCAGTCCCCTCCACACAGATACGCAGTATTTT.

This clonotype was counted many times. The chain uses TRBV6-5 and TRBJ1-5; perhaps TRBD1 as D (6 bases). This CDR3 comprises 15 residues. Looked up from germline, CDR1 is MNHEY and CDR2 is SVGAGI. V lost 6 bases and J 3 bases, leaving 15 bases between the germline ends. CDR3 loop: CASRAPGGPNQPQHF. The CDR3 DNA sequence: TGTGCCAGCAGGGCCCCCGGGGGCCCCAATCAGCCCCAGCATTTT.